This T cell receptor (beta chain) was profiled in a study of shared clonotypes between healthy human individuals. The donors were adults (healthy and HIV-negative) with no recent acute infections or vaccinations. As concerns this clone: Other DNA sequences from this sample encode an identical CDR3 as well.

Under the authors' procedure: With immunoSEQ giving junction-only sequences and no quality scores, filtering differed. Produced via immunoSEQ multiplex PCR; TCRdb's table is partial and in-frame only. V and J calls and clone size are as listed in that table; D and trimming were resolved from the DNA. The data contain fewer than 600,000 clones, more than 65% of them singletons. The sample consisted of PBMCs. The TCR sequence derives from a middle-aged woman in good health. Some clones in this sample may be carry-over from other donors' samples.

CDR3: CASSPRGDTQYF. The DNA of the CDR3 is TGTGCCAGCTCACCCAGGGGAGATACGCAGTATTTT. The rearrangement links TRBV18 to TRBJ2-3; tentative D call: TRBD1 (6 bases). V lost 3 bases, J lost 5 bases, and 6 bases lay in between. CDR1 is KGHSH, CDR2 LQKENI, per germline. The CDR3 has 12 amino acids.